These 21 T cell receptor beta chains were all obtained from the same sample, sequenced in a study of tumor and adjacent non-tumor tissue in lung cancer. Three rounds of nested PCR, following a modified ARM-PCR protocol, produced the TCRbeta library. TCRdb reprocessed the multiplex PCR reads with MiXCR, giving one entry per CDR3 protein. The sample records some 99,000 distinct CDR3 sequences, about 61% being singletons. This sample's RNA came from whole unsorted tissue. Distant lung tissue was collected more than 3 cm away from the tumor edge. The source material was distant non-tumor lung tissue. These receptors originate from a man aged 60-69 years with non-small cell lung cancer.

The chain recombines TRBV12-3 or TRBV12-4 with TRBJ1-2; D unclear. The CDR3 contains 13 residues. V dropped 5 bases and J dropped 1 base, with 8 bases sitting between them. CDR3 coding DNA: TGTGCCAGCAGTCCACAGTTTAACTATGGCTACACCTTC. As protein: CASSPQFNYGYTF.

This clonotype is labeled as medium-sized. The V gene is TRBV11-2, the J gene TRBJ2-2; the match to TRBD1 covers 10 bases. V dropped 2 bases and J dropped 7; count of bases not matched to a gene: 7. This CDR3 contains 16 residues. Germline CDR1 reads SGHAT; CDR2 reads FQNNGV. The CDR3 reads CASSLQMTGGFGELFF. The CDR3, as DNA: TGTGCCAGCAGCTTACAGATGACAGGGGGCTTCGGGGAGCTGTTTTTT.

Remarks on this clonotype: A read error may produce the germline difference seen at one junction end. The V gene is TRBV11-1, the J gene TRBJ1-4; 10 nucleotides align to TRBD1. This CDR3 has 14 amino acids. Germline CDR1 and CDR2: SGHAT and FQDESV (reference sequence). The CDR3 region is CVSSLRTGGEKLFF. DNA of the CDR3: TGTGTCAGCAGCCTCAGGACAGGGGGTGAAAAACTATTTTTT.

This clonotype was counted at least ten times. The chain is built from TRBV7-8 and TRBJ2-1; 10 bases align to TRBD1. Germline trimming cut 5 bases from V and 7 bases from J; bases unmatched to any gene: 5. This CDR3 contains 14 residues. Germline V lookup: CDR1 SGHVS, CDR2 FQNEAQ. The CDR3 DNA reads as TGTGCCAGCAGCCTCGGGGACAGGGGTAATGAGCAGTTCTTC. Its protein product is CASSLGDRGNEQFF. Full variable domain (outside the CDR3, taken from reference TRBV7-8 and TRBJ2-1): GAGVSQSPRYKVAKRGQDVALRCDPISGHVSLFWYQQALGQGPEFLTYFQNEAQLDKSGLPSDRFFAERPEGSVSTLKIQRTQQEDSAVYLCASSLGDRGNEQFFGPGTRLTVL.

Many counts were recorded for this clonotype. J is TRBJ2-5 and V is TRBV5-4, with 7 positions matching TRBD1. Germline assignment: CDR1 SGHNT and CDR2 YYREEE (reference sequence). V was clipped by 4 bases and J by 2 bases; unmatched bases: 5. The CDR3 is 14 residues long. The CDR3 nucleotides are TGTGCCAGCAGCCAGACAGGGAGACAAGAGACCCAGTACTTC. Its protein product is CASSQTGRQETQYF.

Remarks on this clonotype: A read error is possible here, since a much larger clone lies one base away. V is TRBV30 and J is TRBJ2-2; D remains ambiguous. The CDR3 runs 12 residues. Looked up from germline, CDR1 is GTSNPN and CDR2 is SVGIG (reference sequence). In DNA, the CDR3 is TGTGTCTGTTCGGATAACACCGGGGAGCTGTTTTTT. Translated: CVCSDNTGELFF. The whole variable domain, filled in from reference TRBV30 and TRBJ2-2, reads SQTIHQWPATLVQPVGSPLSLECTVEGTSNPNLYWYRQAAGRGLQLLFYSVGIGQISSEVPQNLSASRPQDRQFILSSKKLLLSDSGFYLCVCSDNTGELFFGEGSRLTVL.

Many counts were recorded for this clonotype. The chain carries TRBV12-3 or TRBV12-4 and TRBJ2-5; D might be TRBD1 (6 bases). This CDR3 has 14 amino acids. The V and J ends lost 3 bases and 10 bases respectively, with 18 bases between them. CDR3: CASSLGAGPSIQYF. The DNA for the CDR3 is TGTGCCAGCAGTTTGGGGGCAGGGCCGTCGATCCAGTACTTC.

This clonotype has a handful of counts. The rearrangement links TRBV12-3 or TRBV12-4 to TRBJ1-5; TRBD1 might be the D (5 bases). Trimming took off 5 bases at V and 0 bases at J, with 11 bases between the two ends. The CDR3 has 15 amino acids. CDR3 protein: CASSAAGNSNQPQHF. CDR3 DNA: TGTGCCAGCAGTGCTGCAGGGAATAGCAATCAGCCCCAGCATTTT.

In this sample, this clonotype turned up once. The chain has TRBV6-2 or TRBV6-3 and TRBJ1-1; no definite D call. Germline V gene data show CDR1 as MNHEY and CDR2 as SVGEGT. This CDR3 spans 13 amino acids. V was cut by 7 bases and J by 1 base, with 10 bases left in between. CDR3 residues: CASTSIENTEAFF. CDR3 bases: TGTGCCAGCACTTCGATAGAGAACACTGAAGCTTTCTTT.

This clonotype was counted many times. The gene calls are TRBV6-1 and TRBJ1-5, with 8 bases fitting TRBD1. CDR1 is MNHNS and CDR2 is SASEGT in the germline V gene. V lost 5 bases to trimming and J lost 9 bases; unmatched junction nucleotides: 9. CDR3 size: 14 residues. CDR3 sequence (DNA): TGTGCCAGCAGTCAGGATCCAGGGGGCCGGCCCCAGCATTTT. Translating it yields CASSQDPGGRPQHF.

Note on this clonotype: Sequence at one end of the junction differs from germline and may be a read error. The chain combines TRBV5-8 with TRBJ2-1, with D uncertain. In germline, CDR1 is SGHTS, CDR2 YDEGEE. The CDR3 consists of 12 residues. The chain's CDR3 is CASSSMGIEQFF. CDR3 sequence (DNA): TGTGCCAGTAGCTCGATGGGAATTGAGCAGTTCTTC. Drawing the rest from reference TRBV5-8 and TRBJ2-1, the complete variable domain is EAGVTQSPTHLIKTRGQQATLRCSPISGHTSVYWYQQALGLGLQFLLWYDEGEERNRGNFPPRFSGRQFPNYSSELNVNALELEDSALYLCASSSMGIEQFFGPGTRLTVL.

Details on this clonotype: At one of its ends the junction is not consistent with the germline gene, which may arise from a read error. V usage is TRBV5-5 and J usage is TRBJ2-1, with D possibly matching TRBD1 (6 bases). Per germline, CDR1 SGHKS and CDR2 YYEKEE (reference sequence). This CDR3 comprises 15 residues. In DNA form, the CDR3 reads TGTGCCAGCAGCTACAGTGGACAGCAGCACAACGAGCAGTTCTTC. It is translated as CASSYSGQQHNEQFF.

This clonotype was counted only a few times. A read error may explain this, as a much larger clone is one base away. The genes are TRBV5-6 and TRBJ2-7; D call uncertain. Germline-derived CDR1 and CDR2 are SGHDT and YYEEEE. The CDR3 runs to 12 residues. V was trimmed by 6 bases and J by 6 bases, leaving 13 bases between them. The CDR3: CASNFRNLEQYF. The CDR3, as DNA: TGTGCCAGCAACTTCAGGAACCTCGAGCAGTACTTC. Full variable domain (missing parts from reference TRBV5-6 and TRBJ2-7): DAGVTQSPTHLIKTRGQQVTLRCSPKSGHDTVSWYQQALGQGPQFIFQYYEEEERQRGNFPDRFSGHQFPNYSSELNVNALLLGDSALYLCASNFRNLEQYFGPGTRLTVT.

About this clonotype: A clone one base away is much larger, so this may be a read error. The chain combines TRBV14 with TRBJ1-4; the match to TRBD1 covers 9 bases. The CDR3 is 15 residues long. CDR1 and CDR2 from the germline V gene are SGHDN and FVKESK. The CDR3 reads CASSRNDRGNEKLLF. Here the CDR3 DNA reads TGTGCCAGCAGCCGAAACGACAGGGGGAATGAAAAACTGCTTTTT.

The chain has TRBV29-1 and TRBJ2-1, with no clear D. Per germline, CDR1 SQVTM and CDR2 ANQGSEA. V shed 5 bases and J shed 0 bases, with 14 bases lying between them. CDR3 length equals 15 residues. The CDR3 DNA reads TGCAGCGTTAAATTCGGAGAATACTCCTACAATGAGCAGTTCTTC. Protein sequence: CSVKFGEYSYNEQFF.

This clonotype was counted between two and nine times. A much larger clone is a single base away; this may be a read error. V gene TRBV11-2 combines with J gene TRBJ1-3, with 7 nucleotides matching TRBD1. There are 15 residues in the CDR3. Germline V gene sequence: CDR1 SGHAT, CDR2 FQNNGV. The CDR3 DNA follows: TGTACCAGCAGCCCCCGGGACAGCACTGGAAACACCATATATTTT. It is translated as CTSSPRDSTGNTIYF.

Only one count was recorded for this clonotype. One junction end does not reproduce the germline sequence, and a read error may be involved. The chain links TRBV24-1 to TRBJ1-1; D may be TRBD1 (6 bases). This CDR3 has 14 residues. CDR1 is KGHDR, CDR2 SFDVKD, per germline. CDR3 in amino acids: CATWDGGMNSEAFF. The CDR3 DNA sequence: TGTGCCACCTGGGATGGGGGCATGAACTCTGAAGCTTTCTTT.

In its sample, this clonotype was seen many times. The chain links TRBV28 to TRBJ2-5; D remains ambiguous. The CDR3 spans 13 residues. The germline V gene has CDR1 MDHEN and CDR2 SYDVKM. Trimming stripped 5 bases from V and 0 bases from J, with 7 bases between. Written as DNA, the CDR3 is TGTGCCAGCAGTAGGGTCAACCAAGAGACCCAGTACTTC. It yields the protein CASSRVNQETQYF.

The chain carries TRBV5-6 and TRBJ2-1, with 13 bases fitting TRBD2. CDR3 size: 16 residues. Germline V gene data show CDR1 as SGHDT and CDR2 as YYEEEE. V lost 5 bases to trimming and J lost 15 bases; unmatched junction nucleotides: 17. CDR3 amino acids: CASSFDGRTSGSGRFF. The CDR3 region has the DNA TGTGCCAGCAGTTTTGACGGACGGACTAGCGGGAGCGGACGGTTCTTC.

Notes on this clonotype: Without the conserved terminal phenylalanine or tryptophan, this CDR3 likely stems from a read error. Because the CDR3's place on the DNA is in doubt, the DNA is left out and the CDR3 is given as listed by TCRdb. The chain has TRBV6-2 or TRBV6-3 and TRBJ2-2; the table's D gene call, TRBD1, was not cross checked with the DNA. Counting both end residues, the CDR3 totals 19 amino acids. The germline gives CDR1 MNHEY, CDR2 SVGEGT. The CDR3 reads CASSYRVPSGGPNTGELFI.

The CDR3 bases are TGTGCCAGCAGCGCCAATGCGGGGGGGCTGGTCTACGAGCAGTACTTC. It is translated as CASSANAGGLVYEQYF. The chain uses TRBV13 and TRBJ2-7; TRBD2 matches 9 bases. The CDR3 runs to 16 residues. Per the germline V gene, CDR1 is PRHDT and CDR2 is FYEKMQ (reference sequence). After removal of 5 bases from V and 3 bases from J, the junction contained 11 bases not matched to a gene.